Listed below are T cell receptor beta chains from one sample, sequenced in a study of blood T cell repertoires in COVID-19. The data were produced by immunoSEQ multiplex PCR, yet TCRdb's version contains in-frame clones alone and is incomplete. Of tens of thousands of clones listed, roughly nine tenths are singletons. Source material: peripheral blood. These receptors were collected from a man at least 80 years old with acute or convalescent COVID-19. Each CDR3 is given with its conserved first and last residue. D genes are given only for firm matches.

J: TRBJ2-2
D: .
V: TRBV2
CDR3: CASGRGLGGELFF

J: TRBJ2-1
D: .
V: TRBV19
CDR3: CASSIRDGSSYNEQFF

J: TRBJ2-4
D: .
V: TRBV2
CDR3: CASSELGLAKNIQYF

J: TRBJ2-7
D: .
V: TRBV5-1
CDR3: CASSLVPGIGYEQYF

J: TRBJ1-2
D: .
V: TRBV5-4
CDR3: CASSFSGEYGYTF

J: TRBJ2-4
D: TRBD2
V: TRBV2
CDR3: CASSERLAGALKNIQYF

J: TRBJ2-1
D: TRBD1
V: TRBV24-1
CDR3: CATSDPGTGSDNNEQFF

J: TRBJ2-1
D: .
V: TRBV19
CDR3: CASSIPGIYNEQFF

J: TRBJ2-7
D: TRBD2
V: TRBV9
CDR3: CASSEGLAGGYEQYF

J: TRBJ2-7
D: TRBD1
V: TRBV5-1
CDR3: CASSEDGTGRYEQYF

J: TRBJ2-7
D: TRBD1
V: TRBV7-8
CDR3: CASTDGTGTYEQYF

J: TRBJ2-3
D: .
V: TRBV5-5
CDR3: CASSSRQLSTDTQYF

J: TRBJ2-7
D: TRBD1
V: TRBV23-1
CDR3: CASSQIAGTGTNYEQYF

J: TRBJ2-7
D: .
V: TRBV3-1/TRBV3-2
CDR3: CASSQVAGYEQYF

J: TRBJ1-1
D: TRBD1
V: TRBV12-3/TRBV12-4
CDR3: CASSLDRGGAFF

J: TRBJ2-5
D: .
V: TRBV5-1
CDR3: CASSLDTPGETQYF

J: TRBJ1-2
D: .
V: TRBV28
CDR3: CASSLRETYGYTF

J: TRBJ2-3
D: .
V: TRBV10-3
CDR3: CAIKSLSADTQYF

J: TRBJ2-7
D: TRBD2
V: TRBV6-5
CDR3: CASRAGTRLEQYF

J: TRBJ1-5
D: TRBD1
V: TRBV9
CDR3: CASSPWDRGDQPQHF

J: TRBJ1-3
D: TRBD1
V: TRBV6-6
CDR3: CASREGALSGNTIYF

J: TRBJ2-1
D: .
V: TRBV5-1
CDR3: CATSQGSSYNEQFF

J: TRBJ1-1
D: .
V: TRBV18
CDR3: CASSSATGHLPNTEAFF

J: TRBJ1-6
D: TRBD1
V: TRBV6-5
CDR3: CASSYPRDRGHSPLHF

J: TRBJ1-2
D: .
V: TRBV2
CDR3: CASSALRESYPYGYTF

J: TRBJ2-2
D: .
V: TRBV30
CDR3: CAWRRDIRTGELFF

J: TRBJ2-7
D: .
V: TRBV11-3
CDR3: CASSERTSNEQYF

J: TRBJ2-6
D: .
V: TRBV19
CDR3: CASSKRAGGYSGANVLTF

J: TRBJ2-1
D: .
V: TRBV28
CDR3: CASSLADSYNEQFF

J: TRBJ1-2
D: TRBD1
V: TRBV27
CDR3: CASSLWALTGEAYGYTF

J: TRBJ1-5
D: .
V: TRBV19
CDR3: CASRQGSQPQHF

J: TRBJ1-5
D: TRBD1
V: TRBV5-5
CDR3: CASPTGGGRNQPQHF

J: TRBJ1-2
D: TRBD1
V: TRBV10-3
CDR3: CASEGTGLNYGYTF

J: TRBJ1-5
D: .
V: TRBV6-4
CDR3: CASTQGLGPQHF

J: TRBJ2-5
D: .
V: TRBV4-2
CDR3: CASSQEHRDGTQYF

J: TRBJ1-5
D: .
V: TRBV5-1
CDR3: CASSPLGNQPQHF

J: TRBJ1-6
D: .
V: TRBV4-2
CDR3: CASSLTGTSPLHF

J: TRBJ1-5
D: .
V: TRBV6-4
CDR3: CASSVPRGLNQPQHF

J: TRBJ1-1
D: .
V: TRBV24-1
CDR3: CATSDSTENTEAFF